Listed below are T cell receptor beta chains from one sample, sequenced in a study of shared clonotypes between healthy human individuals. The repertoire was sequenced with immunoSEQ multiplex PCR; TCRdb's copy has only in-frame clones and lacks some. The sample carries 2.3 million or so clones, 80% to 95% recorded once. Input material: naive CD4+ T cells from PBMCs. These receptors were obtained from a young man in good health. Some clones in this sample may be carry-over from other donors' samples. Both conserved end residues are part of each CDR3. A D gene is named only where the DNA matches it firmly. Clone size is stated in some rows and not others, as once, few, many or a class when expanded.

d_gene	v_gene	j_gene	abundance	CDR3aa	CDR3nt
-	TRBV28	TRBJ2-2	-	CASSITSYGELFF	TGTGCCAGCAGTATAACTAGCTACGGGGAGCTGTTTTTT
-	TRBV29-1	TRBJ1-3	-	CSVASWGENTIYF	TGCAGCGTGGCCTCATGGGGAGAAAACACCATATATTTT
-	TRBV6-5	TRBJ1-1	-	CASGRRFGAFF	TGTGCCAGCGGACGGAGATTTGGGGCTTTCTTT
TRBD2	TRBV4-1	TRBJ2-5	-	CASSQYGWTSGQETQYF	TGCGCCAGCAGCCAATATGGGTGGACTAGCGGGCAAGAGACCCAGTACTTC
-	TRBV9	TRBJ2-3	-	CASSVVPGAADTQYF	TGTGCCAGCAGCGTAGTGCCAGGGGCGGCAGATACGCAGTATTTT
-	TRBV10-3	TRBJ1-3	-	CAISLNQGSGNTIYF	TGTGCCATCAGCCTAAATCAGGGTAGTGGAAACACCATATATTTT
TRBD1	TRBV10-3	TRBJ2-3	-	CATGQGTDTQYF	TGTGCCACCGGACAGGGCACAGATACGCAGTATTTT
TRBD1	TRBV9	TRBJ2-7	-	CASSVAQGAYEQYF	TGTGCCAGCAGCGTAGCACAGGGGGCCTACGAGCAGTACTTC
TRBD2	TRBV4-1	TRBJ2-1	-	CASSQDVTSGRILPFF	TGCGCCAGCAGCCAAGATGTAACTAGCGGGAGGATCCTGCCGTTCTTC
-	TRBV6-1	TRBJ1-2	-	CASSETSGLVGYTF	TGTGCCAGCAGTGAAACCTCAGGGTTGGTTGGCTACACCTTC
TRBD1	TRBV5-1	TRBJ1-5	-	CASSSGQQNQPQHF	TGCGCCAGCAGCTCGGGACAGCAGAATCAGCCCCAGCATTTT
-	TRBV4-2	TRBJ1-1	-	CASSQDEGRNTEAFF	TGTGCCAGCAGCCAAGATGAGGGGCGGAACACTGAAGCTTTCTTT
-	TRBV5-1	TRBJ1-5	-	CASSLSAPTYSNQPQHF	TGCGCCAGCAGCTTGTCGGCACCTACTTATAGCAATCAGCCCCAGCATTTT
TRBD2	TRBV7-2	TRBJ2-3	-	CASSLGLAGTDTQYF	TGTGCCAGCAGCTTGGGACTAGCGGGAACCGATACGCAGTATTTT
-	TRBV2	TRBJ1-5	-	CASSVNSNQPQHF	TGTGCCAGCAGTGTAAATAGCAATCAGCCCCAGCATTTT
-	TRBV5-4	TRBJ2-7	-	CASSGQGGFYEQYF	TGTGCCAGCAGCGGCCAGGGGGGGTTCTACGAGCAGTACTTC
-	TRBV6-5	TRBJ2-4	-	CASSKGVAKNIQYF	TGTGCCAGCAGCAAGGGGGTAGCCAAAAACATTCAGTACTTC
-	TRBV30	TRBJ2-7	-	CAWSGVRPYTEQYF	TGTGCCTGGAGCGGAGTCCGACCTTATACCGAGCAGTACTTC
-	TRBV28	TRBJ1-2	-	CASSLVKGQGYTF	TGTGCCAGCAGTTTGGTAAAGGGCCAAGGCTACACCTTC
-	TRBV6-1	TRBJ1-1	-	CASSVSDAEAFF	TGTGCCAGCAGTGTGAGTGACGCTGAAGCTTTCTTT
-	TRBV7-9	TRBJ1-3	-	CASSLGEVRSGNTIYF	TGTGCCAGCAGCTTGGGGGAGGTCCGCTCTGGAAACACCATATATTTT
-	TRBV6-1	TRBJ1-2	-	CASSETPGVQGYTF	TGTGCCAGCAGTGAAACCCCAGGGGTCCAGGGCTACACCTTC
-	TRBV5-1	TRBJ1-5	-	CASSTDSNQPQHF	TGCGCCAGCAGCACGGATAGCAATCAGCCCCAGCATTTT
-	TRBV7-2	TRBJ1-1	-	CASSLTLGLGRGTEAFF	TGTGCCAGCAGCCTCACCTTAGGGCTGGGTAGGGGCACTGAAGCTTTCTTT
-	TRBV7-6	TRBJ2-3	-	CASSLGGFSYESTDTQYF	TGTGCCAGCAGCTTAGGGGGGTTTTCTTACGAATCCACAGATACGCAGTATTTT
TRBD1	TRBV5-1	TRBJ2-2	-	CASSLDRANTGELFF	TGCGCCAGCAGCTTAGACAGGGCAAACACCGGGGAGCTGTTTTTT
TRBD2	TRBV9	TRBJ2-7	-	CASSVEPSGAYEQYF	TGTGCCAGCAGCGTAGAGCCTAGCGGGGCCTACGAGCAGTACTTC
TRBD2	TRBV7-2	TRBJ2-7	-	CASSFSPASGSYEQYF	TGTGCCAGCAGCTTTTCCCCAGCTAGCGGCTCCTACGAGCAGTACTTC
-	TRBV30	TRBJ2-3	-	CAWSVPAGTQYF	TGTGCCTGGAGTGTACCCGCCGGGACGCAGTATTTT
-	TRBV5-5	TRBJ2-7	once	CASLSGGTYEQYF	TGTGCCAGCCTCAGTGGGGGCACCTACGAGCAGTACTTC
TRBD1	TRBV28	TRBJ2-7	-	CASSSTGGGSYEQYF	TGTGCCAGCAGTTCGACAGGGGGGGGTTCCTACGAGCAGTACTTC
-	TRBV27	TRBJ1-1	-	CASSSAGVAEAFF	TGTGCCAGCAGTTCGGCAGGGGTTGCTGAAGCTTTCTTT
TRBD2	TRBV5-1	TRBJ2-1	-	CASRNSGSSYNEQFF	TGCGCCAGCAGGAACAGCGGGAGTTCCTACAATGAGCAGTTCTTC
-	TRBV11-2	TRBJ2-2	-	CASSFFVGTTGELFF	TGTGCCAGCAGCTTTTTTGTAGGGACAACCGGGGAGCTGTTTTTT
-	TRBV27	TRBJ1-1	-	CASRLLGTQTNTEAFF	TGTGCCAGCAGGCTACTGGGAACACAAACGAACACTGAAGCTTTCTTT
TRBD2	TRBV7-2	TRBJ2-7	-	CASSLVQREWGIYEQYF	TGTGCCAGCAGCTTAGTCCAGCGGGAGTGGGGTATTTACGAGCAGTACTTC
TRBD2	TRBV7-9	TRBJ2-3	-	CASSSGTSADTQYF	TGTGCCAGCAGCTCCGGGACTAGTGCAGATACGCAGTATTTT
TRBD1	TRBV29-1	TRBJ2-1	-	CSGNRGRDEQFF	TGCAGCGGGAACAGGGGGCGGGATGAGCAGTTCTTC
TRBD1	TRBV5-4	TRBJ2-2	-	CASSPQGAFGGTGELFF	TGTGCCAGCAGCCCACAGGGGGCGTTTGGGGGCACCGGGGAGCTGTTTTTT
-	TRBV25-1	TRBJ2-1	-	CASSERGGAIYNEQFF	TGTGCCAGCAGTGAGCGAGGGGGGGCAATCTACAATGAGCAGTTCTTC
TRBD2	TRBV2	TRBJ2-7	-	CASRGQTSGLYEQYF	TGTGCCAGCAGGGGACAGACTAGCGGGCTCTACGAGCAGTACTTC
-	TRBV5-6	TRBJ2-7	-	CASSAYRKANIRTEEQYF	TGTGCCAGCAGCGCGTACAGGAAGGCGAATATTAGGACCGAGGAGCAGTACTTC
-	TRBV10-2	TRBJ1-2	-	CASSGVSEGGYGYTF	TGCGCCAGCAGTGGGGTCTCCGAGGGGGGATATGGCTACACCTTC
-	TRBV7-9	TRBJ2-6	-	CASSGGSSGANVLTF	TGTGCCAGCTCCGGGGGTTCCTCTGGGGCCAACGTCCTGACTTTC
-	TRBV18	TRBJ2-2	-	CASSPGTLPSGGELFF	TGTGCCAGCTCACCTGGAACCCTACCTTCGGGCGGGGAGCTGTTTTTT
-	TRBV6-1	TRBJ2-1	once	CASSEYISYNEQFF	TGTGCCAGCAGTGAGTACATCTCCTACAATGAGCAGTTCTTC
-	TRBV9	TRBJ2-1	-	CASSVTPSVSYNEQFF	TGTGCCAGCAGCGTAACCCCTTCTGTCTCCTACAATGAGCAGTTCTTC
TRBD1	TRBV5-1	TRBJ1-2	once	CASSLAGGNGYTF	TGCGCCAGCAGCTTGGCAGGGGGCAATGGCTACACCTTC
TRBD2	TRBV4-1	TRBJ2-2	-	CASSQRVTSATGELFF	TGCGCCAGCAGCCAAAGGGTGACTAGCGCAACCGGGGAGCTGTTTTTT
-	TRBV10-3	TRBJ2-3	-	CAISHTDQPGLEYF	TGTGCCATCAGCCACACGGACCAACCAGGGTTGGAGTATTTT
-	TRBV19	TRBJ1-2	-	CASSPQGPPTNYGYTF	TGTGCCAGTAGTCCCCAGGGACCGCCAACTAACTATGGCTACACCTTC
-	TRBV7-3	TRBJ2-1	-	CASSTTGRPSFNEQFF	TGTGCCAGCTCCACCACCGGGAGACCGAGTTTCAATGAGCAGTTCTTC
TRBD1	TRBV28	TRBJ1-6	-	CASSLGDRDSPLHF	TGTGCCAGCAGTTTGGGGGACAGGGACTCACCCCTCCACTTT